This T cell receptor beta chain stems from a study of blood T cell repertoires in COVID-19. The overall study: The United States, Italy and Spain were the sources of the acute and convalescent COVID-19 samples. PBMCs, B-cell-depleted T cells, or T cells provided the cDNA or gDNA that made up the material.

In the authors' workflow: Cell counts per sample came from amplifying reference gene primers. Using immunoSEQ multiplex PCR, the repertoire was profiled, and TCRdb retains in-frame clones only, with some absent. For V, J and clone size, that table is used; D and trimming come from the DNA. The sample lists around 250,000 clones; around 80% were seen once. The CDR3 is 15 residues long. V lost 2 bases to trimming and J lost 2 bases; unmatched junction nucleotides: 2. Germline V lookup: CDR1 KGHSH, CDR2 LQKENI. V gene TRBV18 combines with J gene TRBJ1-2; 10 bases match TRBD1. The material sequenced was peripheral blood. The receptor was derived from a man older than 75 with acute or convalescent COVID-19. The CDR3 loop is CASSPRGQGNYGYTF. The CDR3 region has the DNA TGTGCCAGCTCACCAAGGGGACAGGGGAACTATGGCTACACCTTC.